This TCR beta chain is drawn from a study of T cells in Graves' hyperthyroidism and ophthalmopathy. Across the whole study: It was at initial diagnosis, before any treatment, that peripheral blood was collected.

Patients were excluded because of uncontrolled infection, other autoimmune disease, pregnancy or lactation. Overall study results and limits: A 13 V-J model separated ophthalmopathy from stable hyperthyroidism.

CDR1 LNHDA and CDR2 SQIVND come from the germline V gene (reference sequence). The CDR3 consists of 15 residues. The V gene end was trimmed by 6 bases and the J gene end by 4 bases; junction bases not matched to a gene: 6. The source material, RNA transcripts, was used to amplify TCR beta CDR3 regions. First-round RT-PCR targeting the TCR CDR3 was performed with the HTBI primer set. TCRdb called the multiplex PCR reads again in MiXCR, with one record for every CDR3 protein. The repertoire holds a few hundred thousand distinct CDR3 sequences, with around a sixth as singletons. Comments on this clonotype: The antigen is not known.

This chain links TRBV19 with TRBJ2-3, with 11 nucleotides matching TRBD2. This TCR was recovered from a woman in her twenties or thirties with Graves' hyperthyroidism. Specimen: blood. CDR3 residues: CASSNLAGGPDTQYF. CDR3 sequence (DNA): TGTGCCAGTAGCAACCTAGCGGGAGGACCAGATACGCAGTATTTT.